What follows are 22 T cell receptor beta chains derived from one specimen sequenced in a study of CD8 T cells in ankylosing spondylitis. TCRdb reprocessed the 5' RACE reads via MiXCR and lists one record per CDR3 protein. This sample carries just over 150,000 distinct CDR3 sequences, around 20% of them seen once, and the ten largest clones take about 7.8%. The sample consisted of blood, either unsorted or a sorted T cell fraction (not recorded which). The origin of the receptors is a male donor with ankylosing spondylitis or in good health (not recorded which).

This clonotype was found a few times. The V and J genes are TRBV5-1 and TRBJ2-1, with D possibly TRBD2 on 7 matching bases. CDR3 length: 15 amino acids. The germline CDR1 and CDR2 sequences are SGHRS and YFSETQ. V gave up 1 base and J gave up 6 bases, with 14 bases separating them. CDR3 in DNA: TGCGCCAGCAGCTTGAGCGCAGGGGAGGGCAATGAGCAGTTCTTC. Translated, it gives CASSLSAGEGNEQFF.

This clonotype was observed a few times. The J gene is TRBJ1-5, the V gene TRBV28; D gene ambiguous. The germline V gene encodes CDR1 MDHEN and CDR2 SYDVKM. This CDR3 has 15 amino acids. Deletions cut 0 bases from V and 6 bases from J, with 12 bases between. The CDR3 DNA reads TGTGCCAGCAGTTTATGGCTACAGTTTTCTCAGCCCCAGCATTTT. It is translated as CASSLWLQFSQPQHF.

CDR3 in amino acids: CSAPSPGLRGGEQFF. In DNA, the CDR3 is TGCAGCGCTCCTAGCCCGGGACTAAGGGGTGGTGAGCAGTTCTTC. This chain uses TRBV29-1 with TRBJ2-1; 7 bases are a match to TRBD2. The CDR3 is 15 residues long. J lost 9 bases, V lost 7 bases, and 18 bases had no gene match. CDR1 is SQVTM, CDR2 ANQGSEA, per germline.

The J gene is TRBJ2-3, the V gene TRBV28; D gene unclear. CDR3 length: 14 amino acids. The V gene lost 3 bases and the J gene lost 0 bases, with 7 bases spanning the gap. Germline V gene data show CDR1 as MDHEN and CDR2 as SYDVKM. The CDR3 DNA is TGTGCCAGCAGTTTTTCAGATAGCACAGATACGCAGTATTTT. Residues: CASSFSDSTDTQYF.

A few counts support this clonotype. The CDR3 DNA sequence: TGTGCCAGCAGGGTTCGGACAGATGAAAATGAAAAACTGTTTTTT. This gives the protein CASRVRTDENEKLFF. This sequence joins TRBV5-5 and TRBJ1-4; possible D gene TRBD1, 6 bases. Germline V gene data show CDR1 as SGHKS and CDR2 as YYEKEE (reference sequence). With 5 bases removed from V and 5 bases from J, the gap between germline ends came to 16 bases. There are 15 residues in the CDR3. Using reference TRBV5-5 and TRBJ1-4 for the parts outside the CDR3, the full variable domain is DAGVTQSPTHLIKTRGQQVTLRCSPISGHKSVSWYQQVLGQGPQFIFQYYEKEERGRGNFPDRFSARQFPNYSSELNVNALLLGDSALYLCASRVRTDENEKLFFGSGTQLSVL.

This clonotype was counted a few times. This rearrangement joins TRBV20-1 to TRBJ1-3; D is uncertain. With 6 bases removed from V and 0 bases from J, the gap between germline ends came to 12 bases. This CDR3 is 14 amino acids long. Germline CDR1 is DFQATT and CDR2 is SNEGSKA (reference sequence). The CDR3 DNA sequence: TGCAGTGCCGCCGAGGTTCGCTCTGGAAACACCATATATTTT. Translated: CSAAEVRSGNTIYF.

This clonotype was counted at least ten times. This sequence joins TRBV20-1 and TRBJ2-1; 12 bases line up with TRBD2. The CDR3 totals 17 residues. The germline CDR1 and CDR2 sequences are DFQATT and SNEGSKA (reference sequence). V was pared by 5 bases and J by 2 bases, with 10 bases of the junction left unmatched. CDR3 region: CSAGGLAGGWPYNEQFF. CDR3 in DNA: TGCAGTGCTGGGGGTCTAGCGGGAGGGTGGCCCTACAATGAGCAGTTCTTC.

This rearrangement joins TRBV20-1 to TRBJ2-3; the D gene is possibly TRBD1 (6 bases). V lost 5 bases to trimming and J lost 6 bases, with 15 bases between them. Germline assignment: CDR1 DFQATT and CDR2 SNEGSKA (reference sequence). This CDR3 has 13 amino acids. The CDR3 here is CSARRTGMDTQYF. CDR3 nucleotide sequence: TGCAGTGCTCGTCGAACAGGGATGGATACGCAGTATTTT.

J is TRBJ2-7 and V is TRBV5-1; 7 bases line up with TRBD2. The CDR3 loop spans 17 amino acids. Germline V gene lookup returns CDR1 SGHRS and CDR2 YFSETQ. V lost 3 bases to trimming and J lost 0 bases; unmatched junction nucleotides: 12. DNA of the CDR3: TGCGCCAGCAGCTCAGGTACTAGCGTCGTAAGCTCCTACGAGCAGTACTTC. It codes for CASSSGTSVVSSYEQYF. Based on the CDR3 plus reference TRBV5-1 and TRBJ2-7, the full variable domain is KAGVTQTPRYLIKTRGQQVTLSCSPISGHRSVSWYQQTPGQGLQFLFEYFSETQRNKGNFPGRFSGRQFSNSRSEMNVSTLELGDSALYLCASSSGTSVVSSYEQYFGPGTRLTVT.

The table lists this clonotype with a count of one. V gene TRBV20-1 combines with J gene TRBJ1-1; possibly TRBD1 for D (5 bases). Trimming left V 3 bases short and J 1 base short, with 9 bases between. The CDR3 covers 13 residues. Germline CDR1 reads DFQATT; CDR2 reads SNEGSKA (reference sequence). The CDR3 coding sequence is TGCAGTGCTAGGGGACTGAGGAACACTGAAGCTTTCTTT. Protein product: CSARGLRNTEAFF.

This clonotype has at least ten counts. V is TRBV12-3 or TRBV12-4 and J is TRBJ2-1; a possible D gene is TRBD1 (5 bases). V gave up 6 bases and J gave up 6 bases, with 12 bases separating them. This CDR3 region has 13 residues. The CDR3 bases are TGTGCCAGCAGCTGGTCCAGGGCCAATGAGCAGTTCTTC. Translation gives CASSWSRANEQFF.

This clonotype was picked up many times. V and J are TRBV20-1 and TRBJ2-7; 11 nucleotides line up with TRBD2. V was clipped by 0 bases and J by 4 bases; unmatched bases: 11. The CDR3 spans 17 residues. CDR1 DFQATT and CDR2 SNEGSKA come from the germline V gene (reference sequence). CDR3 sequence reads: CSARDLEGLAGGYEQYF. CDR3 coding DNA: TGCAGTGCTAGAGATCTCGAAGGGCTAGCGGGAGGATACGAGCAGTACTTC.

This clonotype was seen many times. The chain recombines TRBV3-1 with TRBJ2-7; D is unresolved. Trimming cost V 3 bases and J 2 bases, with 2 bases left between them. CDR1 is LGHDT and CDR2 is YNNKEL in the germline V gene (reference sequence). This CDR3 has 11 residues. CDR3 coding DNA: TGTGCCAGCAGCCAGGCCTACGAGCAGTACTTC. This sequence encodes CASSQAYEQYF.

V is TRBV29-1 and J is TRBJ1-1; D is perhaps TRBD1 (5 bases). Germline V CDR1 and CDR2: SQVTM, ANQGSEA. Trimming stripped 7 bases from V and 4 bases from J, with 13 bases between. The CDR3 is 12 residues long. The CDR3 loop is CSGRRGVTEAFF. The CDR3 DNA sequence: TGCAGCGGTCGGAGGGGTGTCACTGAAGCTTTCTTT.

This chain joins TRBV25-1 and TRBJ2-7; 11 bases line up with TRBD2. V trimming: 4 bases; J trimming: 2 bases; junction bases outside the gene matches: 10. The CDR3 covers 17 residues. Germline V gene sequence: CDR1 MGHDK, CDR2 SYGVNS. Written as DNA, the CDR3 is TGTGCCAGCAGTGCCCCCTCAACTAGCGGGAGCACCTACGAGCAGTACTTC. Encoded protein: CASSAPSTSGSTYEQYF.

This clonotype came up once. A much larger clone sits a single nucleotide away, making a read error possible. The chain combines TRBV18 with TRBJ2-7; perhaps TRBD1 as D (6 bases). The CDR3 runs to 14 residues. In germline, CDR1 is KGHSH, CDR2 LQKENI. CDR3 DNA: TGTGCCAACTCACCACCTGCAGGGACAAACGAGCAGTACTTC. As protein: CANSPPAGTNEQYF.

The chain is built from TRBV2 and TRBJ2-1; no clear D gene. The CDR3 length is 12 residues. Trimming cost V 5 bases and J 9 bases, with 11 bases left between them. Germline V gives CDR1 SNHLY, CDR2 FYNNEI. For the CDR3, the DNA is TGTGCCAGCAGTCTGTCGGCACGTGAGCAGTTCTTC. Translation: CASSLSAREQFF.

The CDR3 region has the DNA TGTGCCAGCAGTTTAGCGCATGGTCGTAAGAAGGGCGGGAATCAGCCCCAGCATTTT. Its protein product is CASSLAHGRKKGGNQPQHF. V and J are TRBV12-3 or TRBV12-4 and TRBJ1-5; D remains ambiguous. V lost 0 bases, J lost 4 bases, and 22 bases lay in between. The CDR3 runs to 19 residues.

The sample holds many counts of this clonotype. The chain links TRBV28 to TRBJ2-7, with 8 positions matching TRBD1. CDR3 size: 15 residues. Germline CDR1 reads MDHEN; CDR2 reads SYDVKM. After removal of 6 bases from V and 3 bases from J, the junction contained 10 bases not matched to a gene. CDR3 bases: TGTGCCAGCAGGGGACGACAGGGGCTTAACTACGAGCAGTACTTC. Translation gives CASRGRQGLNYEQYF.

The V and J genes are TRBV19 and TRBJ1-5; D unresolved. With 10 bases removed from V and 3 bases from J, the gap between germline ends came to 16 bases. The CDR3 is 14 residues long. CDR1 and CDR2 from the germline V gene are LNHDA and SQIVND (reference sequence). The CDR3 protein is CATEADAYNQPQHF. CDR3 sequence (DNA): TGTGCCACCGAAGCGGATGCTTACAATCAGCCCCAGCATTTT.

The table lists this clonotype with many counts. This chain uses TRBV27 with TRBJ2-1; D is tentatively TRBD1 or TRBD2 (5 bases each). Between the trimmed V and J ends, which lost 3 bases and 5 bases, there was a span of 14 bases. Germline CDR1 reads MNHEY; CDR2 reads SMNVEV (reference sequence). The length of the CDR3 is 15 residues. Written as DNA, the CDR3 is TGTGCCAGCAGTTTGCCGGGACGGGGACACAATGAGCAGTTCTTC. This gives the protein CASSLPGRGHNEQFF.

This clonotype was counted between two and nine times. The chain combines TRBV10-3 with TRBJ1-1; 8 nucleotides align to TRBD1. Trimming took 5 bases from V and 2 from J; bases not matched to a gene: 22. Germline V gives CDR1 ENHRY, CDR2 SYGVKD. This CDR3 has 20 residues. This CDR3 is CAISPTLDRGRSRGNTEAFF. The CDR3 DNA follows: TGTGCCATCAGTCCCACCCTAGACAGGGGTCGATCTCGGGGAAACACTGAAGCTTTCTTT.